The 10 T cell receptor beta chains in this list originate from one sample, sequenced in a study of vaccination effects on CD4 cells after COVID-19. Only in-frame clones appear in the TCRdb table, and some are missing; sequencing was by immunoSEQ multiplex PCR. Of around 81,000 clones in the sample, over 70% were seen once. Their target antigens are unknown. Antigen-specific CD4+ T cells were first expanded with viral peptide pools by the ViraFEST assay and only then sequenced. Following a roughly 11-day culture, CD4+ T cells were purified. Participants completed two doses of the BNT162b2 or mRNA-1273 vaccine. The input for sequencing was CD4+ T cells from PBMCs cultured with HCoV-OC43 spike peptides, taken after COVID-19 vaccination. Subset specified: HCoV-OC43 spike overlapping peptide pool stimulation. These receptors originate from a human donor who received a COVID-19 vaccine.

This chain's CDR3 is CASTKTGTETQYF. In DNA form, the CDR3 reads TGTGCCAGCACTAAGACAGGGACGGAGACCCAGTACTTC. The chain recombines TRBV6-5 with TRBJ2-5; 7 bases map to TRBD1. V lost 7 bases to trimming and J lost 5 bases; unmatched junction nucleotides: 7. The length of the CDR3 is 13 residues. Per germline, CDR1 MNHEY and CDR2 SVGAGI.

The chain is built from TRBV5-1 and TRBJ1-3, with D uncertain. Germline V gene lookup returns CDR1 SGHRS and CDR2 YFSETQ. CDR3 length: 15 residues. Deletions cut 3 bases from V and 4 bases from J, with 14 bases between. The CDR3 nucleotides are TGCGCCAGCAGCTACTCGGGAGACGGAGGAAACACCATATATTTT. Its translation: CASSYSGDGGNTIYF.

DNA for the CDR3: TGCGCCAGCAGCCCACAGTGGAGCAGGGTGGATGAAAAACTGTTTTTT. It specifies CASSPQWSRVDEKLFF. The chain is built from TRBV4-1 and TRBJ1-4; D possibly corresponds to TRBD1 (5 bases). There are 16 residues in the CDR3. V lost 4 bases, J lost 6 bases, and 18 bases lay in between. Germline CDR1 reads MGHRA; CDR2 reads YSYEKL.

The gene calls are TRBV28 and TRBJ1-1, with D hard to call. CDR3 size: 13 residues. CDR1 and CDR2 from the germline V gene are MDHEN and SYDVKM. V dropped 5 bases and J dropped 4 bases, with 11 bases sitting between them. The CDR3 reads CASSPLTFTEAFF. In DNA form, the CDR3 reads TGTGCCAGCAGTCCCTTAACGTTCACTGAAGCTTTCTTT. Variable domain in full (rest from reference TRBV28 and TRBJ1-1): DVKVTQSSRYLVKRTGEKVFLECVQDMDHENMFWYRQDPGLGLRLIYFSYDVKMKEKGDIPEGYSVSREKKERFSLILESASTNQTSMYLCASSPLTFTEAFFGQGTRLTVV.

The V call is TRBV19, the J call TRBJ1-5, with 8 nucleotides matching TRBD1. Germline CDR1 is LNHDA and CDR2 is SQIVND (reference sequence). V shed 5 bases, J shed 6 bases, and the junction held 6 bases outside the gene matches. CDR3 length: 14 amino acids. The CDR3 DNA sequence: TGTGCCAGTAGTCCCTATACAGGGGGTCAGCCCCAGCATTTT. It yields the protein CASSPYTGGQPQHF.

J is TRBJ2-7 and V is TRBV5-5, with TRBD2 identical over 9 bases. The length of the CDR3 is 14 residues. Trimming took 4 bases from V and 2 from J; bases not matched to a gene: 4. CDR1 and CDR2 from the germline V gene are SGHKS and YYEKEE (reference sequence). The CDR3 DNA is TGTGCCAGCAGCGAGCTAGCGGGGCCCTACGAGCAGTACGTC. This gives the protein CASSELAGPYEQYV.

The V and J genes are TRBV10-2 and TRBJ2-5; D may be TRBD2 (5 bases). The V end lost 2 bases, the J end lost 0 bases, and 7 bases lay between the germline ends. Germline loops: CDR1 WSHSY, CDR2 SAAADI. The CDR3 is made up of 14 amino acids. The CDR3 reads CASSEGGYQETQYF. Here the CDR3 DNA reads TGCGCCAGCAGTGAGGGAGGTTACCAAGAGACCCAGTACTTC.

This sequence joins TRBV11-2 and TRBJ2-7; tentatively, D is TRBD1 (5 bases). The V end lost 7 bases, the J end lost 7 bases, and 17 bases lay between the germline ends. This CDR3 is 13 amino acids long. The germline gives CDR1 SGHAT, CDR2 FQNNGV. The CDR3 coding sequence is TGTGCCAGCAACTTTCAGGGATTAGGGGAGCAGTACGTC. The encoded protein is CASNFQGLGEQYV.

The rearrangement joins TRBV19 to TRBJ1-2; D uncertain. Trimming took 3 bases from V and 2 from J, leaving 13 bases between them. The CDR3 is made up of 15 amino acids. Looked up from germline, CDR1 is LNHDA and CDR2 is SQIVND (reference sequence). CDR3 nucleotides: TGTGCCAGTAGTATTTCGGCGCGGTCGAACTATGGCTACACCTTC. Protein product: CASSISARSNYGYTF. The full variable domain, with the rest looked up from reference TRBV19 and TRBJ1-2, is DGGITQSPKYLFRKEGQNVTLSCEQNLNHDAMYWYRQDPGQGLRLIYYSQIVNDFQKGDIAEGYSVSREKKESFPLTVTSAQKNPTAFYLCASSISARSNYGYTFGSGTRLTVV.

The table lists this clone with a count of one. This sequence joins TRBV9 and TRBJ1-4; 7 bases align to TRBD1. V was clipped by 3 bases and J by 5 bases; unmatched bases: 13. Germline V gene data show CDR1 as SGDLS and CDR2 as YYNGEE. The CDR3 is 17 residues long. In DNA form, the CDR3 reads TGTGCCAGCAGCGCAGGAGGGGGTGACAGGGTCAATGAAAAACTGTTTTTT. Its translation is CASSAGGGDRVNEKLFF.